The clone carrying this T cell receptor beta chain showed up just a few times. These data belong to a study of blood T cell repertoires in COVID-19. Overall study context: PBMCs, B-cell-depleted T cells, or T cells provided the cDNA or gDNA that made up the material.

This CDR3 is 14 amino acids long. Unmatched junction bases numbered 3, after V lost 4 bases and J lost 1 base. In germline, CDR1 is LNHDA, CDR2 SQIVND (reference sequence). Per the authors' pipeline: Estimation of nucleated cell counts relied on the amplification of reference gene primers. TCRdb keeps only in-frame clones here, not all; method: immunoSEQ multiplex PCR. V, J and clone size are those of that table, while D and trimming were read from the DNA. The sample shows roughly 61,000 clones, 73% of them seen only once. The sequenced sample was peripheral blood. The TCR comes from a woman aged 65 to 85 with acute or convalescent COVID-19. The chain recombines TRBV19 with TRBJ1-2; 7 bases match TRBD1. The CDR3, as DNA: TGTGCCAGTAGTACTAGACAGGGTAACTATGGCTACACCTTC. Encoded protein: CASSTRQGNYGYTF.